The clone carrying this T cell receptor beta chain was seen a handful of times. The antigen is undetermined. The data derive from a study of T-cell reconstitution after alpha-beta-depleted transplantation in children. The CDR3 is 17 amino acids. J lost 4 bases, V lost 4 bases, and 8 bases had no gene match. The germline CDR1 and CDR2 sequences are LGHDT and YNNKEL (reference sequence). Unique molecular identifiers were used in preparing the TCRbeta library. A single record per CDR3 protein comes from TCRdb applying MiXCR to the PCR reads. This table holds 120,000 to 150,000 distinct CDR3 sequences, roughly 9% found once. Findings and limits, study-wide: Newly produced T cells mostly provided counts and TCRbeta diversity after one year, as hyperexpanded clones declined. It was surviving recipient T cells and thymic progenitors that gave some patients high TCRbeta diversity at day 60. Reportedly, alpha-beta T cells present about two months post-transplant originated from several hundred expanded clones of graft origin.

V gene TRBV3-1 combines with J gene TRBJ2-3; 13 nucleotides agree with TRBD2. The TCR comes from a female patient younger than 10 who had a stem cell transplant for congenital amegakaryocytic thrombocytopenia, so the T cells may come from the graft donor. The specimen comprised PBMCs, mostly from graft donor cells, sampled 180 days after TCRalphabeta/CD19-depleted stem cell transplant. The CDR3 sequence is CASSPLLTSGGADTQYF. The CDR3 DNA reads TGTGCCAGCAGCCCACTCCTCACTAGCGGGGGGGCAGATACGCAGTATTTT.